The rows below give T cell receptor beta chains drawn from one sample of a study of beta chain features in type 1 diabetes. The method was immunoSEQ multiplex PCR; TCRdb's version includes in-frame clones alone and lacks a portion of them. This table holds 350,000 to 450,000 clones, about 15% found once. Sequencing was done on a sample of naive CD4+ T cells from blood. These receptors came from a man in his thirties or forties in good health. Both conserved end residues are part of each CDR3. A D gene is named only where the DNA matches it firmly. Where a row states a size, it is once, few, many or the class of an expanded clone; other rows omit it.

v_call: TRBV7-2; d_call: -; j_call: TRBJ2-1; clone_size: -; cdr3_aa: CASIETNGLIYNEQFF; cdr3_nt: TGTGCCAGCATCGAAACAAACGGGCTTATCTACAATGAGCAGTTCTTC
v_call: TRBV18; d_call: TRBD2; j_call: TRBJ2-7; clone_size: few; cdr3_aa: CASSPNGGRDEQYF; cdr3_nt: TGTGCCAGCTCACCTAACGGGGGGAGGGACGAGCAGTACTTC
v_call: TRBV7-9; d_call: TRBD1; j_call: TRBJ2-5; clone_size: few; cdr3_aa: CASSLGNRGAETQYF; cdr3_nt: TGTGCCAGCAGCTTAGGAAACAGGGGAGCGGAGACCCAGTACTTC
v_call: TRBV6-5; d_call: TRBD1; j_call: TRBJ2-1; clone_size: -; cdr3_aa: CASSRPGQGGNEQFF; cdr3_nt: TGTGCCAGCAGCCGCCCGGGACAGGGAGGCAATGAGCAGTTCTTC
v_call: TRBV29-1; d_call: -; j_call: TRBJ1-2; clone_size: -; cdr3_aa: CSVERQYYGYTF; cdr3_nt: TGCAGCGTTGAGAGACAATACTATGGCTACACCTTC
v_call: TRBV7-2; d_call: TRBD1; j_call: TRBJ1-1; clone_size: few; cdr3_aa: CASSLSGGTGGGEAFF; cdr3_nt: TGTGCCAGCAGCCTAAGTGGCGGGACAGGGGGTGGTGAAGCTTTCTTT
v_call: TRBV20-1; d_call: -; j_call: TRBJ2-1; clone_size: few; cdr3_aa: CSAPTRSEQFF; cdr3_nt: TGCAGTGCGCCTACGAGGAGTGAGCAGTTCTTC
v_call: TRBV5-1; d_call: -; j_call: TRBJ2-2; clone_size: few; cdr3_aa: CASSLLVRENTGELFF; cdr3_nt: TGCGCCAGCAGCTTGTTGGTCCGAGAGAACACCGGGGAGCTGTTTTTT
v_call: TRBV6-5; d_call: -; j_call: TRBJ2-3; clone_size: -; cdr3_aa: CASSYEAAGTDTQYF; cdr3_nt: TGTGCCAGCAGTTACGAGGCAGCCGGGACAGATACGCAGTATTTT
v_call: TRBV27; d_call: -; j_call: TRBJ1-1; clone_size: -; cdr3_aa: CASREFGMNTEAFF; cdr3_nt: TGTGCCAGCCGGGAGTTTGGTATGAACACTGAAGCTTTCTTT
v_call: TRBV7-2; d_call: TRBD1; j_call: TRBJ2-7; clone_size: -; cdr3_aa: CASSPRTGGSYEQYF; cdr3_nt: TGTGCCAGCAGCCCCCGGACAGGGGGCTCCTACGAGCAGTACTTC
v_call: TRBV7-2; d_call: TRBD2; j_call: TRBJ2-3; clone_size: -; cdr3_aa: CASSLTSGILVTDTQYF; cdr3_nt: TGTGCCAGCAGCTTAACTAGCGGGATATTAGTTACAGATACGCAGTATTTT
v_call: TRBV11-3; d_call: -; j_call: TRBJ2-1; clone_size: few; cdr3_aa: CASSLRGQEQFF; cdr3_nt: TGTGCCAGCAGCTTGCGGGGACAAGAGCAGTTCTTC
v_call: TRBV29-1; d_call: -; j_call: TRBJ2-6; clone_size: many; cdr3_aa: CSVDGLSGANVLTF; cdr3_nt: TGCAGCGTTGACGGCCTCTCTGGGGCCAACGTCCTGACTTTC
v_call: TRBV23-1; d_call: -; j_call: TRBJ1-5; clone_size: -; cdr3_aa: CASSHSAVSGQPQHF; cdr3_nt: TGCGCCAGCAGTCACTCGGCCGTCAGTGGGCAGCCCCAGCATTTT
v_call: TRBV7-9; d_call: -; j_call: TRBJ1-1; clone_size: -; cdr3_aa: CASSSEAFF; cdr3_nt: TGTGCCAGCAGCTCTGAAGCTTTCTTT
v_call: TRBV29-1; d_call: -; j_call: TRBJ1-2; clone_size: few; cdr3_aa: CSVVPPEGNYGYTF; cdr3_nt: TGCAGCGTCGTGCCGCCGGAGGGTAACTATGGCTACACCTTC